The clone carrying this T cell receptor (beta chain) is categorized as medium-sized (0.01 to 0.1%). Its specificity is not known. TCRdb ran MiXCR on the 5' RACE reads and lists one entry per CDR3 protein. The table lists around 1,600 distinct CDR3 sequences, 5.2% of them singletons. Time point here: sample taken at primary tumor resection. CDR3 length equals 14 residues. V was clipped by 2 bases and J by 6 bases, with 13 bases between them. Germline V lookup: CDR1 ENHRY, CDR2 SYGVKD. The data belong to a study of spatial heterogeneity in lung cancer. As for the study in general: More beta-chain than alpha-chain sequences were consistently detected. Within tumor regions, the number of TCR transcripts tracked closely with a T cell module score obtained from matched bulk RNA-seq. Whole-study results and caveats: For expanded intratumoral alpha and beta TCRs, counts tracked tumor mutation counts.

Material: lung tumor tissue, obtained at surgery. The chain is built from TRBV10-3 and TRBJ1-2, with D unclear. The sequence was obtained from a male donor with early-stage non-small cell lung cancer. This CDR3 is CAISEGKGSDGYTF. CDR3 sequence (DNA): TGTGCCATCAGTGAGGGGAAAGGGAGTGATGGCTACACCTTC.